This T cell receptor beta chain is drawn from a study of OX40 agonist ivuxolimab in advanced cancers. Study background: Males comprised 70% to 85% of the group, whose mean age was approximately 60 years (range 23 to 79). Overall study findings and caveats: On average, CD8+ T cells had more expanded clones than CD4+.

To note about this clone: Its antigen is as yet unknown.

This CDR3 is 14 amino acids long. Looked up from germline, CDR1 is SGHRS and CDR2 is YFSETQ. J gave up 13 bases and V 0 bases, and 9 bases lay outside the gene matches. This table comes from immunoSEQ multiplex PCR, and its TCRdb copy is limited to in-frame clones, with some not included. The data contain about 7,300 clones, 75% to 90% of them singletons. Sampling of blood occurred at baseline, cycle 4 day 1, and cycle 7 day 1. The chain employs TRBV5-1 and TRBJ2-5; 10 nucleotides agree with TRBD2. Material: CD4+ or CD8+ T cells sorted from blood, obtained in a trial of the OX40 agonist ivuxolimab. The TCR sequence derives from an adult with an advanced solid tumor such as melanoma, head and neck, liver or kidney cancer. This CDR3 is CASSLGPSGGAGYF. The DNA for the CDR3 is TGCGCCAGCAGCTTGGGACCTAGCGGGGGAGCTGGGTACTTC. Complete variable domain (other parts from reference TRBV5-1 and TRBJ2-5): KAGVTQTPRYLIKTRGQQVTLSCSPISGHRSVSWYQQTPGQGLQFLFEYFSETQRNKGNFPGRFSGRQFSNSRSEMNVSTLELGDSALYLCASSLGPSGGAGYFGPGTRLLVL.